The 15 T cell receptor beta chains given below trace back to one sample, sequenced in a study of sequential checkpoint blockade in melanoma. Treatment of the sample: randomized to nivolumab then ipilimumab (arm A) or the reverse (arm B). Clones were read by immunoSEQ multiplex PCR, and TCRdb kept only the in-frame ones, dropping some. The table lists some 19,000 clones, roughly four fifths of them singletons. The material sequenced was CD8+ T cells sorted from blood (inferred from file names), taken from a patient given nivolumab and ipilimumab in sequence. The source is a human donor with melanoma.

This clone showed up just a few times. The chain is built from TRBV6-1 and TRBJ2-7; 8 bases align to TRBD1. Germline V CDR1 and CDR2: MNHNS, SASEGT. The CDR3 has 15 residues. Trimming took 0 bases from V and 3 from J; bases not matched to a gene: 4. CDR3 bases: TGTGCCAGCAGTGAAGCAACAGGGGGTAGCTACGAGCAGTACTTC. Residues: CASSEATGGSYEQYF.

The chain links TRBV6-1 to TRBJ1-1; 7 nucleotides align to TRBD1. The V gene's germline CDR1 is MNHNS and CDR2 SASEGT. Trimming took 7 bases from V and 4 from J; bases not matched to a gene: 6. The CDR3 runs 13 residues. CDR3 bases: TGTGCCAGCAACCACAGGGGAGGCACTGAAGCTTTCTTT. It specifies CASNHRGGTEAFF.

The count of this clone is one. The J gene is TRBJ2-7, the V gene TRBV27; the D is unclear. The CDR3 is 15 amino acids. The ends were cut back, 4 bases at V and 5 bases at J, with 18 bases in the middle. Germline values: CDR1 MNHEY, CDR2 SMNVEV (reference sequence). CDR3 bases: TGTGCCAGCAGTTATTCCCCCCCAGGCAGGAACGAGCAGTACTTC. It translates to CASSYSPPGRNEQYF.

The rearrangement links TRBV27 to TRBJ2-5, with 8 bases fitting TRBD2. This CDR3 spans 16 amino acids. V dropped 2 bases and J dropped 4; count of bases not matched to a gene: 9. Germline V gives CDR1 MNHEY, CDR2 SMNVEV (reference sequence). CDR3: CASSLTSGSLVETQYF. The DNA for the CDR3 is TGTGCCAGCAGTTTAACAAGCGGGAGTTTGGTAGAGACCCAGTACTTC.

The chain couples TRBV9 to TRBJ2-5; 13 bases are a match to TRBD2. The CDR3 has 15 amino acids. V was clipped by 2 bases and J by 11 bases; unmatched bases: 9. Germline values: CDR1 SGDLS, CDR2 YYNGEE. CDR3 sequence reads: CASSVGLAGDVEQYF. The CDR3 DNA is TGTGCCAGCAGCGTCGGACTAGCGGGAGACGTTGAGCAGTACTTC.

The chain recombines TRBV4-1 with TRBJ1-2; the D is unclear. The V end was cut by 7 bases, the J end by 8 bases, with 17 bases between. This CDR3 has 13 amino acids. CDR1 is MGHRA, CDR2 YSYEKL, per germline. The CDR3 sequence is CASKGGAMAGYTF. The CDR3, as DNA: TGCGCCAGCAAGGGAGGCGCCATGGCCGGCTACACCTTC.

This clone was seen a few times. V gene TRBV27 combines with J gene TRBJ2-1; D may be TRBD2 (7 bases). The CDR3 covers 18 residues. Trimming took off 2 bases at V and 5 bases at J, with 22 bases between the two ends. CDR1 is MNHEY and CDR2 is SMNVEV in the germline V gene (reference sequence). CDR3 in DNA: TGTGCCAGCAGTTTAGAGGGGGACCGTAGCGGGCGAAACAATGAGCAGTTCTTC. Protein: CASSLEGDRSGRNNEQFF.

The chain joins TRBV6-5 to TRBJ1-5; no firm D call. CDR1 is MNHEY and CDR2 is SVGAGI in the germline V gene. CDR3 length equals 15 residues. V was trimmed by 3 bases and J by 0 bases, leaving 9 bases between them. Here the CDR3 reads CASSYYRNSNQPQHF. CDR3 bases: TGTGCCAGCAGTTATTACAGAAATAGCAATCAGCCCCAGCATTTT.

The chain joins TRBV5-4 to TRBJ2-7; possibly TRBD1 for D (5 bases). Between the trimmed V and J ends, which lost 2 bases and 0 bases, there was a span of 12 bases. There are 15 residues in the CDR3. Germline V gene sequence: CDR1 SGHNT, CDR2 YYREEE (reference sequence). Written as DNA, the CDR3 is TGTGCCAGCAGCTTAAGTGTACAGGACTCCTACGAGCAGTACTTC. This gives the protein CASSLSVQDSYEQYF.

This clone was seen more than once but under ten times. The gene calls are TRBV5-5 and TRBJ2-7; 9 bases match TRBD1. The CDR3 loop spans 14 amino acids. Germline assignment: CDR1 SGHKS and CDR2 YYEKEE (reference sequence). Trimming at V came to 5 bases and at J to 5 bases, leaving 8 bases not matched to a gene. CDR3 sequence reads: CASSLTGGRDEQYF. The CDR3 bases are TGTGCCAGCAGTCTAACAGGGGGCCGGGACGAGCAGTACTTC. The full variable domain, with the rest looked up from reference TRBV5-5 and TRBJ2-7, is DAGVTQSPTHLIKTRGQQVTLRCSPISGHKSVSWYQQVLGQGPQFIFQYYEKEERGRGNFPDRFSARQFPNYSSELNVNALLLGDSALYLCASSLTGGRDEQYFGPGTRLTVT.

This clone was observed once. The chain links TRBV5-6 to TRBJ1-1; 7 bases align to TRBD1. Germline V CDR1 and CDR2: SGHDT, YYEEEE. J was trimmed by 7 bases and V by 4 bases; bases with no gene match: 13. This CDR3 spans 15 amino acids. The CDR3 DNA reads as TGTGCCAGCAGCCAAGACAGGGTAGGGGCCAATGAAGCTTTCTTT. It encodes CASSQDRVGANEAFF.

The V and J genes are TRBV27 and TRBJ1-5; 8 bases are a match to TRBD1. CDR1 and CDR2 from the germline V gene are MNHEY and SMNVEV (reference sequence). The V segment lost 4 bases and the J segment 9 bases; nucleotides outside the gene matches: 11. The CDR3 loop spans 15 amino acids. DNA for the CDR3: TGTGCCAGCAGTTCGGAGGGACAGGCCACCCGGCCCCAGCATTTT. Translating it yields CASSSEGQATRPQHF.

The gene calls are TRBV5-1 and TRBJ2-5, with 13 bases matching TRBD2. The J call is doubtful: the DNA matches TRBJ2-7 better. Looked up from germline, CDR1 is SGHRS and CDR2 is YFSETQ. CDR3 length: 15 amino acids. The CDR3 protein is CASRQTSGGAYEQYF. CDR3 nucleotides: TGCGCCAGCAGACAAACTAGCGGGGGGGCCTACGAGCAGTACTTC.

CDR3 nucleotide sequence: TGTGCCTGGAGTGTACCGGACTATGTGCGCGGGGGGGCCCGGGATACGCAGTATTTT. Amino acid sequence: CAWSVPDYVRGGARDTQYF. The V call is TRBV30, the J call TRBJ2-3; 9 positions match TRBD2. With V trimmed by 0 bases and J by 6 bases, 19 bases remained unmatched. The germline CDR1 and CDR2 sequences are GTSNPN and SVGIG (reference sequence). The CDR3 is made up of 19 amino acids.

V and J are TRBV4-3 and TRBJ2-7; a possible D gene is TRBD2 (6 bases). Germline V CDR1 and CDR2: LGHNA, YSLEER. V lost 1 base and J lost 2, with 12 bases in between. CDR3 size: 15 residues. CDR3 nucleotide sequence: TGCGCCAGCAGCCAAGCTCCGGGAGAAGCCTACGAGCAGTACTTC. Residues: CASSQAPGEAYEQYF.